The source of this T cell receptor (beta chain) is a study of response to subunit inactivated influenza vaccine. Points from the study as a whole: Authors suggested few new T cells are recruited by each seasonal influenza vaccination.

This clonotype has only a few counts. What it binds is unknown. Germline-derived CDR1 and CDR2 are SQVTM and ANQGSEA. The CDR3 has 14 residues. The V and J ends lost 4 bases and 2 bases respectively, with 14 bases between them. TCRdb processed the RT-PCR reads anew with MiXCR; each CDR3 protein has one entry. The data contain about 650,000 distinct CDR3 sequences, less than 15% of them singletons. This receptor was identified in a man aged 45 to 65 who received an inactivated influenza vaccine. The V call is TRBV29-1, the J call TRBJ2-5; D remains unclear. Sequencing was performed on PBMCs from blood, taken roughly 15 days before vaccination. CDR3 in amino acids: CSVGGWGGQETQYF. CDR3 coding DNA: TGCAGCGTTGGTGGCTGGGGTGGGCAAGAGACCCAGTACTTC.